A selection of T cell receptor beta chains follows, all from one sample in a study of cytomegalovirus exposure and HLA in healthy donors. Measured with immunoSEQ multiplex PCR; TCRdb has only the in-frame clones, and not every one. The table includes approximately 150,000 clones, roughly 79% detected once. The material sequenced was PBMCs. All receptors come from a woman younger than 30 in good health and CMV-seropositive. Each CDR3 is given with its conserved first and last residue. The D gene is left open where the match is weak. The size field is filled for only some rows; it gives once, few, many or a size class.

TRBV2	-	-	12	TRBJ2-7	TGTGCCAAAGGGGACACTCCGTTCGAGCAGTACTTC	CAKGDTPFEQYF
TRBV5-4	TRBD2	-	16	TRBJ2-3	TGTGCCAGCAGCGTCCAGCGGGGGCTTAGCACAGATACGCAGTATTTT	CASSVQRGLSTDTQYF
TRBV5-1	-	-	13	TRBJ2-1	TGCGCCAGCAGCTTTGGCAGAAACAATGAGCAGTTCTTC	CASSFGRNNEQFF
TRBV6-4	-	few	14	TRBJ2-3	TGTGCCAGCAGTGACTCTGGGGGGAGAGATACGCAGTATTTT	CASSDSGGRDTQYF
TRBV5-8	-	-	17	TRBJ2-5	TGTGCCAGCAGCTTGGTAAGGGGCGTCCTGTACCAAGAGACCCAGTACTTC	CASSLVRGVLYQETQYF
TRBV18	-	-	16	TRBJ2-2	TGTGCCAGCTCACAAAATACAGGGTTCAACACCGGGGAGCTGTTTTTT	CASSQNTGFNTGELFF
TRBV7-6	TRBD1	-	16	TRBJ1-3	TGTGCCAGCAGCGCAAGACAGGGTAACTCTGGAAACACCATATATTTT	CASSARQGNSGNTIYF
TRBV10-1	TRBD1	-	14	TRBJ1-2	TGCGCCAGCAGTGCGACAGGGGAGGGTTATGGCTACACCTTC	CASSATGEGYGYTF
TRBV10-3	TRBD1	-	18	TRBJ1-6	TGTGCCATCAGAGGGACAGGGGGCCGTAGCTCCTATAATTCACCCCTCCACTTT	CAIRGTGGRSSYNSPLHF
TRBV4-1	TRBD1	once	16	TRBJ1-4	TGCGCCAGCAGCCAAGTGAGGGGGCCAACTAATGAAAAACTGTTTTTT	CASSQVRGPTNEKLFF
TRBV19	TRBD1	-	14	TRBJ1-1	TGTGCCAGTAGTCGGGACAGGGTCTACACTGAAGCTTTCTTT	CASSRDRVYTEAFF
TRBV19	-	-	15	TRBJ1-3	TGTGCCAGTAGGACCCTTACAGGGTCTGGAAACACCATATATTTT	CASRTLTGSGNTIYF
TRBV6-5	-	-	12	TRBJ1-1	TGTGCCAGCCAGGGGCCCAGCACTGAAGCTTTCTTT	CASQGPSTEAFF
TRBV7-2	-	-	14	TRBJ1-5	TGTGCCAGCAGCTTGTCGGGGGAGGATCAGCCCCAGCATTTT	CASSLSGEDQPQHF
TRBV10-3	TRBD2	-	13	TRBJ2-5	TGTGCCATCACCGGAACTAGCGAAGAGACCCAGTACTTC	CAITGTSEETQYF
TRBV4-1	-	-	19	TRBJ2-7	TGCGCCAGCAGCCAAGTCCCAATACTGAGGGGACTCACTACCTACGAGCAGTACTTC	CASSQVPILRGLTTYEQYF
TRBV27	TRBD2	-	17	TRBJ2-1	TGTGCCAGCAGTTCCCTCCGGGGGCGGGGGGCCTACAATGAGCAGTTCTTC	CASSSLRGRGAYNEQFF
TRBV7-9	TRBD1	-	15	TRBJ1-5	TGTTCCAGCAGCTCGGGGGGGGACAGTCGTCAGCCCCAGCATTTT	CSSSSGGDSRQPQHF
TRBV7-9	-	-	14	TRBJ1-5	TGTGCCAGCAGCGTTAGTACTTCCAATCAGCCCCAGCATTTT	CASSVSTSNQPQHF
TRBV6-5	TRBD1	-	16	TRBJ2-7	TGTGCCAGCAGTTACGCGGCCTGGACAGGGGGCGGTCAGCAGTACTTC	CASSYAAWTGGGQQYF
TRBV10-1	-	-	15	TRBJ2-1	TGCGCCAGCAGTGGTTGGGGCCTACAAGACAATGAGCAGTTCTTC	CASSGWGLQDNEQFF
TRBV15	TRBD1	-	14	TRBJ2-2	TGTGCTACTGGGACAGGGGATGACACCGGGGAGCTGTTTTTT	CATGTGDDTGELFF
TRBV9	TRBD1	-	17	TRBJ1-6	TGTGCCAGCAGCGCAAACAGGGGGCCGGCCAATAATTCACCCCTCCACTTT	CASSANRGPANNSPLHF
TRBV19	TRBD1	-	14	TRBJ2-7	TGTGCCAGTTCCCAAGACAGGGCACCCTCCGAGCAGTACTTC	CASSQDRAPSEQYF
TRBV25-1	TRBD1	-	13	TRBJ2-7	TGTGCCACCAGACAGGGGGAAGCTTACGAGCAGTACTTC	CATRQGEAYEQYF
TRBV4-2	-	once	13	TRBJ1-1	TGTGCCAGCAGCCGGCCTGCGAACACTGAAGCTTTCTTT	CASSRPANTEAFF